The 15 T cell receptor beta chains below were found in one sample sequenced in a study of blood T cell repertoires in COVID-19 (dated by TCRdb to about 2020). The receptor library was made with the immunoSEQ multiplex PCR assay. The table was pulled from immuneACCESS by TCRdb, which kept in-frame rearrangements only. Such tables lose some clones; where checked, under half of the loss comes from unresolved V genes, and the rest has no known cause. Recorded for this sample are 200,000 to 250,000 clones; about 90% of them occurred a single time. Of the sample, 11% falls within the top ten clones. Material: PBMCs or T cells enriched from blood (not recorded which). The receptors shown here come from a man aged 25-40 years who had recovered from COVID-19.

The chain links TRBV9 to TRBJ1-6; no clear D. The CDR3 extends over 15 amino acids. Germline V CDR1 and CDR2: SGDLS, YYNGEE. V gave up 0 bases and J gave up 6 bases, with 10 bases separating them. The CDR3 loop reads CASSVGSTANSPLHF. The CDR3 bases are TGTGCCAGCAGCGTAGGTAGTACTGCTAATTCACCCCTCCACTTT. Full variable domain (missing parts from reference TRBV9 and TRBJ1-6): DSGVTQTPKHLITATGQRVTLRCSPRSGDLSVYWYQQSLDQGLQFLIQYYNGEERAKGNILERFSAQQFPDLHSELNLSSLELGDSALYFCASSVGSTANSPLHFGNGTRLTVT.

The chain recombines TRBV5-1 with TRBJ1-1; 7 nucleotides agree with TRBD1. Trimming at V came to 0 bases and at J to 4 bases, leaving 3 bases not matched to a gene. Germline CDR1 reads SGHRS; CDR2 reads YFSETQ. The CDR3 is 14 residues long. CDR3 nucleotide sequence: TGCGCCAGCAGCTTGGAGGGGGCGACCACTGAAGCTTTCTTT. Translated, it gives CASSLEGATTEAFF.

The chain carries TRBV2 and TRBJ1-1; TRBD1 matches at 9 bases. V was clipped by 6 bases and J by 0 bases; unmatched bases: 5. This CDR3 contains 15 residues. Germline-derived CDR1 and CDR2 are SNHLY and FYNNEI. CDR3 in DNA: TGTGCCAGCAGGCAGGGACAGGGTTTGAACACTGAAGCTTTCTTT. Translated: CASRQGQGLNTEAFF.

The chain employs TRBV30 and TRBJ2-7; 7 bases align to TRBD2. This CDR3 region has 13 residues. V trimming: 3 bases; J trimming: 4 bases; junction bases outside the gene matches: 6. Germline V gene lookup returns CDR1 GTSNPN and CDR2 SVGIG (reference sequence). The CDR3, as DNA: TGTGCCTGGAGCCTACGCGGGGGATACGAGCAGTACTTC. Translated: CAWSLRGGYEQYF.

This chain joins TRBV6-2 or TRBV6-3 and TRBJ2-7; D may be TRBD1 (6 bases). The CDR3 spans 17 residues. V was cut by 2 bases and J by 0 bases, with 17 bases left in between. Germline CDR1 reads MNHEY; CDR2 reads SVGEGT. In DNA form, the CDR3 reads TGTGCCAGCAGTTACGTCGTCGGGACACCACTCTCCTACGAGCAGTACTTC. Translated, it gives CASSYVVGTPLSYEQYF.

The chain links TRBV10-3 to TRBJ2-7; 12 positions match TRBD2. Germline V gene lookup returns CDR1 ENHRY and CDR2 SYGVKD. The ends lost 0 bases at V and 2 bases at J; junction bases unmatched: 14. This CDR3 has 20 amino acids. The CDR3 protein is CAISESWGAASGRAPYEQYF. CDR3 nucleotide sequence: TGTGCCATCAGTGAGTCTTGGGGGGCGGCTAGCGGGAGGGCCCCCTACGAGCAGTACTTC.

This sequence joins TRBV25-1 and TRBJ2-3; 9 positions match TRBD1. The germline V gene encodes CDR1 MGHDK and CDR2 SYGVNS. CDR3 length: 14 amino acids. J lost 6 bases, V lost 6 bases, and 7 bases had no gene match. CDR3 nucleotides: TGTGCCAGCAGCACGACAGGGGGAGTGGATACGCAGTATTTT. Translating gives CASSTTGGVDTQYF.

The chain uses TRBV9 and TRBJ2-5; no definite D call. CDR3 length equals 14 residues. CDR1 is SGDLS and CDR2 is YYNGEE in the germline V gene. Deletions cut 0 bases from V and 5 bases from J, with 11 bases between. The CDR3: CASSVGTDGETQYF. The CDR3 region has the DNA TGTGCCAGCAGCGTAGGCACTGACGGGGAGACCCAGTACTTC.

This chain connects TRBV19 to TRBJ1-3; D is undetermined. Germline CDR1 LNHDA, CDR2 SQIVND (reference sequence). This CDR3 contains 15 residues. V dropped 3 bases and J dropped 0 bases, with 9 bases sitting between them. The CDR3 DNA reads TGTGCCAGTAGTATCGGGTTACTCTCTGGAAACACCATATATTTT. It codes for CASSIGLLSGNTIYF.

The CDR3 here is CASSDPGTGVQPQHF. CDR3 sequence (DNA): TGTGCCAGCAGTGACCCCGGGACAGGGGTGCAGCCCCAGCATTTT. The V gene is TRBV2, the J gene TRBJ1-5; 10 bases map to TRBD1. This CDR3 comprises 15 residues. Per the germline V gene, CDR1 is SNHLY and CDR2 is FYNNEI. V lost 3 bases and J lost 7; bases outside the gene matches: 6. Full variable domain (missing parts from reference TRBV2 and TRBJ1-5): EPEVTQTPSHQVTQMGQEVILRCVPISNHLYFYWYRQILGQKVEFLVSFYNNEISEKSEIFDDQFSVERPDGSNFTLKIRSTKLEDSAMYFCASSDPGTGVQPQHFGDGTRLSIL.

The chain couples TRBV6-5 to TRBJ2-2; 7 nucleotides line up with TRBD1. J was trimmed by 2 bases and V by 8 bases; bases with no gene match: 5. Germline V gene lookup returns CDR1 MNHEY and CDR2 SVGAGI. The CDR3 is 14 residues long. CDR3 amino acids: CASSRTGNTGELFF. The CDR3 DNA reads as TGTGCCAGCTCCCGGACAGGAAACACCGGGGAGCTGTTTTTT.

J is TRBJ2-6 and V is TRBV7-3, with a possible D match to TRBD2 (6 bases). V was pared by 4 bases and J by 0 bases, with 16 bases between. Germline values: CDR1 SGHTA, CDR2 FQGTGA. CDR3 length equals 18 residues. CDR3 amino acids: CASSYQRGGVSGANVLTF. CDR3 bases: TGTGCCAGCAGCTACCAAAGAGGAGGGGTCTCTGGGGCCAACGTCCTGACTTTC.

The chain couples TRBV2 to TRBJ1-2, with D hard to call. Germline CDR1 is SNHLY and CDR2 is FYNNEI. Trimming cost V 6 bases and J 4 bases, with 12 bases left between them. The CDR3 runs to 13 residues. This CDR3 reads CASSEGISYGYTF. The CDR3 bases are TGTGCCAGCAGCGAGGGAATCTCCTATGGCTACACCTTC.

The rearrangement links TRBV30 to TRBJ2-3, with D possibly being TRBD2 (5 bases). Per the germline V gene, CDR1 is GTSNPN and CDR2 is SVGIG (reference sequence). Trimming stripped 1 base from V and 1 base from J, with 9 bases between. The CDR3 is 14 amino acids. The CDR3 DNA reads as TGTGCCTGGAGTGGCGGGTCTGGCACAGATACGCAGTATTTT. The encoded protein is CAWSGGSGTDTQYF. Filled out from reference TRBV30 and TRBJ2-3, the complete variable domain reads SQTIHQWPATLVQPVGSPLSLECTVEGTSNPNLYWYRQAAGRGLQLLFYSVGIGQISSEVPQNLSASRPQDRQFILSSKKLLLSDSGFYLCAWSGGSGTDTQYFGPGTRLTVL.

This chain links TRBV10-1 with TRBJ1-5, with D maybe TRBD1 (5 bases). The CDR3 runs to 13 residues. The V end was cut by 4 bases, the J end by 4 bases, with 8 bases between. Germline lookup yields CDR1 WNHNN and CDR2 SYGVQD (reference sequence). CDR3 DNA sequence: TGCGCCAGCAGTGGACAGCAAAATCAGCCCCAGCATTTT. This sequence encodes CASSGQQNQPQHF.